Listed below are T cell receptor beta chains from one sample, sequenced in a study of human T cells and chemical hapten exposure. TCRdb fed the RACE reads into MiXCR, producing one record per CDR3 protein. Of some 170,000 distinct CDR3 sequences listed, 28% are singletons. Sequencing used whole blood, obtained in connection with sensitization to the hapten diphenylcyclopropenone (DPC). The source of these receptors is a woman younger than 30 with alopecia areata. Some clones in this sample may be carry-over from other donors' samples. Both conserved end residues are part of each CDR3. A D gene is named only where the DNA matches it firmly. Clone size appears in some rows only: once, few, many, or a class for an expanded clone.

J	size	V	D	DNA	CDR3
TRBJ2-3	-	TRBV6-2/TRBV6-3	TRBD2	TGTGCCAGCAGTCCCTGGACTAGCGGGGGGGCAGATACGCAGAATTTT	CASSPWTSGGADTQNF
TRBJ2-3	-	TRBV6-2/TRBV6-3	-	TGTGCCAGCAGCCAAGTGAGGACGAGCACAGATACGCAGTATTTT	CASSQVRTSTDTQYF
TRBJ1-4	-	TRBV6-1	TRBD1	TGTGCCAGCAGTCAAACCGGGACAGGGTTAGGAAAACTGTTTTTT	CASSQTGTGLGKLFF
TRBJ2-4	-	TRBV4-2	-	TGTGCCAGCAGCCAAGATTTAGAGGGGCGTAAAAACATTCAGTACTTC	CASSQDLEGRKNIQYF
TRBJ2-7	few	TRBV30	-	TGTGCCTGGGCACTACAAGGGGTCGTGCAGTACTTC	CAWALQGVVQYF
TRBJ2-1	few	TRBV7-2	-	TGTGCCAGCAGCTTAAGGGCGGCACACCCCGTCTGGCAGTTCTTC	CASSLRAAHPVWQFF
TRBJ1-1	few	TRBV4-3	-	TGCGCCAGCAGCTCTAACGGGGGCGCGGTGTCTGAAGCTTTCTTT	CASSSNGGAVSEAFF
TRBJ1-1	few	TRBV7-2	TRBD1	TGTGCCAGCAGCTTAGTGGGACAGGGGGGTCGTAAAGCTTTCTTT	CASSLVGQGGRKAFF
TRBJ2-7	few	TRBV11-2	-	TGTGCCAGCAGCCCTGGGACTGACTACGAGCAGTACTTC	CASSPGTDYEQYF
TRBJ1-5	few	TRBV6-2/TRBV6-3	-	TGTGCCAGCAGGCCAGCCTCTCATCAGCCCCAGCATTTT	CASRPASHQPQHF
TRBJ2-5	few	TRBV12-3/TRBV12-4	TRBD2	TGTGCCAGCAGCCCACAGGCTAGCGGACAAGAGACCCAGTACTTC	CASSPQASGQETQYF
TRBJ2-5	few	TRBV20-1	-	TGCAGTGCTAGCTACGAGACCCAGTACTTC	CSASYETQYF
TRBJ1-3	few	TRBV29-1	-	TGCAGCGTTGCTCTGGGAAACACCATATATTTT	CSVALGNTIYF
TRBJ2-1	-	TRBV11-2	TRBD2	TGTGCCAGCAGACCGCTAGCGGGAGGGCCTAGGAATGAGCAGTTCTTC	CASRPLAGGPRNEQFF
TRBJ1-4	-	TRBV6-1	-	TGTGCCAGCAGAAGAACGGTTGATCCTGAAAAACTGTTTTTT	CASRRTVDPEKLFF
TRBJ1-2	-	TRBV7-2	-	TGTGCCAGCAGCTCGTCAGGGCCCTATGGCTACACCTTC	CASSSSGPYGYTF
TRBJ2-3	-	TRBV7-3	TRBD1	TGTGCCAGCAGCTTAGGGACAGGGGCTAGCACAGATACGCAGTATTTT	CASSLGTGASTDTQYF
TRBJ2-7	many	TRBV29-1	-	TGCAGCGTTATCAGCAACTCCTACGAGCAGTACTTC	CSVISNSYEQYF
TRBJ1-2	few	TRBV29-1	TRBD1	TGCAGCGTTGGAGGGGCAGGGGGCTATGGCTACACCTTC	CSVGGAGGYGYTF
TRBJ1-5	few	TRBV6-5	-	TGTGCCAGCGGTGGGGCGGGGGCGAATCAGCCCCAGCATTTT	CASGGAGANQPQHF
TRBJ1-1	few	TRBV5-1	-	TGCGCCAGCAGCTTGGATGGTTACACTGAAGCTTTCTTT	CASSLDGYTEAFF
TRBJ1-1	few	TRBV20-1	-	TGCAGTGCTAGGGACTCGCTCGGGAACACTGAAGCTTTCTTT	CSARDSLGNTEAFF
TRBJ1-6	-	TRBV4-1	TRBD1	TGCGCCAGCAGCGAGGGACAGGGGAGCTCCTATAATTCACCCCTCCACTTT	CASSEGQGSSYNSPLHF
TRBJ2-2	-	TRBV20-1	TRBD1	TGCAGTGCTCAAGACAGGGGATGGGATACCGGGGAGCTGTTTTTT	CSAQDRGWDTGELFF
TRBJ2-3	few	TRBV9	TRBD1	TGTGCCAGCAGCGTATATGACAGGGCGATTGCAGATACGCAGTATTTT	CASSVYDRAIADTQYF
TRBJ1-1	many	TRBV4-2	-	TGTGCCAGCAGCCACGGTGGAACTGAAGCTTTCTTT	CASSHGGTEAFF
TRBJ2-7	once	TRBV7-8	TRBD2	TGTGCCAACTCCGATGGAGCGGGGAGCTACGAGCAGTACTTC	CANSDGAGSYEQYF
TRBJ1-5	-	TRBV4-2	-	TGTGCCAGCAGCCAAGACAGGGATCAGCCCCAGCATTTT	CASSQDRDQPQHF
TRBJ2-3	few	TRBV4-2	-	TGTGCCAGCAGCCAAGAAGCGTATGGCACAGATACGCAGTATTTT	CASSQEAYGTDTQYF
TRBJ2-1	few	TRBV28	-	TGTGCCACTTTCAAAAACTCCTACAATGAGCAGTTCTTC	CATFKNSYNEQFF
TRBJ1-1	-	TRBV5-4	-	TGTGCCAGCAGCTTGGCCCCTTCTATGAACACTGAAGCTTTCTTT	CASSLAPSMNTEAFF
TRBJ1-1	few	TRBV6-2/TRBV6-3	-	TGTGCCAGCAGTAAGTGGCAGAACACTGAAGCTTTCTTT	CASSKWQNTEAFF
TRBJ2-7	-	TRBV7-2	-	TGTGCCAGCAGCTTAATAGGAACAAACGAGCAGTACTTC	CASSLIGTNEQYF
TRBJ1-1	few	TRBV6-2/TRBV6-3	-	TGTGCCACAATTACAGCTAACACTGAAGCTTTCTTT	CATITANTEAFF
TRBJ2-1	-	TRBV9	TRBD2	TGTGCCAGCAGCGTAGCTAGCGGCAACAATGAGCAGTTCTTC	CASSVASGNNEQFF